These T cell receptor beta chains were read from a single sample in a study of technical replicates of blood from a handful of donors. The method was immunoSEQ multiplex PCR; TCRdb's version includes in-frame clones alone and lacks a portion of them. The sample includes 50,000 to 70,000 clones, less than 90% of them seen just once. What was sequenced was PBMCs. These TCRs come from a human donor in good health. Some clones in this sample may be carry-over from other donors' samples. Each CDR3 is given with its conserved first and last residue. The D gene is left open where the match is weak. Only part of the rows carry a size: once, few, many, or a class if the clone is expanded.

j_gene: TRBJ2-3
abundance: -
d_gene: -
v_gene: TRBV11-2
CDR3nt: TGTGCCAGCAGCTTCGGGGGCACAGATACGCAGTATTTT
CDR3aa: CASSFGGTDTQYF

j_gene: TRBJ1-2
abundance: -
d_gene: -
v_gene: TRBV6-5
CDR3nt: TGTGCCAGCAGCTCCCCGACAGGCGCTAACTATGGCTACACCTTC
CDR3aa: CASSSPTGANYGYTF

j_gene: TRBJ2-1
abundance: -
d_gene: TRBD2
v_gene: TRBV27
CDR3nt: TGTGCCAGCAGTTTACGCGGGGAGGGATTGGGCAATGAGCAGTTCTTC
CDR3aa: CASSLRGEGLGNEQFF

j_gene: TRBJ1-6
abundance: -
d_gene: -
v_gene: TRBV4-3
CDR3nt: TGCGCCAGCAGCCCATCTATCCGGCAGGCCCATTCACCCCTCCACTTT
CDR3aa: CASSPSIRQAHSPLHF

j_gene: TRBJ2-1
abundance: -
d_gene: TRBD1
v_gene: TRBV7-6
CDR3nt: TGTGCCAGCAGCTCAAGACAGGGCAGGGGCAATGAGCAGTTCTTC
CDR3aa: CASSSRQGRGNEQFF

j_gene: TRBJ2-5
abundance: -
d_gene: TRBD2
v_gene: TRBV2
CDR3nt: TGTGCCAGCAGTGTCCTAGCGGGGGGGCAAGAGACCCAGTACTTC
CDR3aa: CASSVLAGGQETQYF

j_gene: TRBJ2-7
abundance: -
d_gene: -
v_gene: TRBV2
CDR3nt: TGTGCCACTCGGGACTTTTCCTCCTACGAGCAGTACTTC
CDR3aa: CATRDFSSYEQYF

j_gene: TRBJ1-6
abundance: -
d_gene: TRBD1
v_gene: TRBV4-3
CDR3nt: TGCGCCAGCAGCCAAGAAGGGGACAGACATTCACCCCTCCACTTT
CDR3aa: CASSQEGDRHSPLHF

j_gene: TRBJ1-1
abundance: -
d_gene: -
v_gene: TRBV7-8
CDR3nt: TGTGCCAGCAGCACGAGGGATGGCACTGAAGCTTTCTTT
CDR3aa: CASSTRDGTEAFF

j_gene: TRBJ1-2
abundance: -
d_gene: -
v_gene: TRBV5-6
CDR3nt: TGTGCCAGCAGCTCGCAGTCTGAGAGGGGCTACACCTTC
CDR3aa: CASSSQSERGYTF

j_gene: TRBJ2-1
abundance: -
d_gene: -
v_gene: TRBV18
CDR3nt: TGTGCCAGCTCACCACCAGGCGGGACGGGGAATGAGCAGTTCTTC
CDR3aa: CASSPPGGTGNEQFF

j_gene: TRBJ2-2
abundance: -
d_gene: TRBD2
v_gene: TRBV27
CDR3nt: TGTGCCAGCAGCCCACCGCCGGGACTAGAAGTTCTGAACACCGGGGAGCTGTTTTTT
CDR3aa: CASSPPPGLEVLNTGELFF

j_gene: TRBJ2-3
abundance: -
d_gene: TRBD2
v_gene: TRBV7-7
CDR3nt: TGTGCCAGCAGCCCGGGACTAGCGGATGGAGATACGCAGTATTTT
CDR3aa: CASSPGLADGDTQYF

j_gene: TRBJ1-5
abundance: -
d_gene: -
v_gene: TRBV7-9
CDR3nt: TGTGCCAGCAGCCGAAAGTGGTCAGGGTGCGGTCAGCCCCAGCATTTT
CDR3aa: CASSRKWSGCGQPQHF

j_gene: TRBJ2-2
abundance: -
d_gene: TRBD1
v_gene: TRBV11-3
CDR3nt: TGTGCCAGCAGCCGGACAGGGGGCAGCGTGAACACCGGGGAGCTGTTTTTT
CDR3aa: CASSRTGGSVNTGELFF

j_gene: TRBJ2-4
abundance: -
d_gene: -
v_gene: TRBV7-9
CDR3nt: TGTGCCAGCAGCCCGCCTTACAGGGTGGGAAACATTCAGTACTTC
CDR3aa: CASSPPYRVGNIQYF

j_gene: TRBJ2-1
abundance: -
d_gene: TRBD2
v_gene: TRBV19
CDR3nt: TGTGCCAGTAGTCTAATACCAATAGCGGGATCCTACAATGAGCAGTTCTTC
CDR3aa: CASSLIPIAGSYNEQFF

j_gene: TRBJ2-2
abundance: once
d_gene: -
v_gene: TRBV4-3
CDR3nt: TGCGCCAGCAGCCAAGATTCCGGGTTCACCGGGGAGCTGTTTTTT
CDR3aa: CASSQDSGFTGELFF

j_gene: TRBJ1-3
abundance: -
d_gene: -
v_gene: TRBV21-1
CDR3nt: TGTGCCAGCAGCAAAGGTACGGGGGGCTCTGGAAACACCATATATTTT
CDR3aa: CASSKGTGGSGNTIYF

j_gene: TRBJ2-7
abundance: -
d_gene: -
v_gene: TRBV5-1
CDR3nt: TGCGCCAGCAGCCACCGGGACAAATACGAGCAGTACTTC
CDR3aa: CASSHRDKYEQYF

j_gene: TRBJ2-7
abundance: -
d_gene: -
v_gene: TRBV4-2
CDR3nt: TGTGCCAGCAGCCAAGTGTTTACCGAGCTCGGGAGCGAGCAGTACTTC
CDR3aa: CASSQVFTELGSEQYF

j_gene: TRBJ1-5
abundance: few
d_gene: TRBD1
v_gene: TRBV6-1
CDR3nt: TGTGCCAGCAGTGGTGGGACAGGCGGCCAGCATTTT
CDR3aa: CASSGGTGGQHF

j_gene: TRBJ1-2
abundance: -
d_gene: -
v_gene: TRBV5-1
CDR3nt: TGCGCCAGCAGCTTGGCCTCACAGGGTATCGACTATGGCTACACCTTC
CDR3aa: CASSLASQGIDYGYTF

j_gene: TRBJ1-3
abundance: once
d_gene: -
v_gene: TRBV4-1
CDR3nt: TGCGCCAGCAGCCAGCTAAGTACGGGGAACACCATATATTTT
CDR3aa: CASSQLSTGNTIYF

j_gene: TRBJ2-7
abundance: -
d_gene: TRBD2
v_gene: TRBV7-9
CDR3nt: TGTGCCAGCAGCTCCCCTGTAACGGGAGGTCCCTCCTACGAGCAGTACTTC
CDR3aa: CASSSPVTGGPSYEQYF

j_gene: TRBJ2-7
abundance: -
d_gene: -
v_gene: TRBV5-1
CDR3nt: TGCGCCAGCAGCTTGTCCGGGGCCTACGAGCAGTACTTC
CDR3aa: CASSLSGAYEQYF

j_gene: TRBJ2-5
abundance: -
d_gene: -
v_gene: TRBV7-9
CDR3nt: TGTGCCAGCAGCCTGACCGGGACACACCAAGAGACCCAGTACTTC
CDR3aa: CASSLTGTHQETQYF

j_gene: TRBJ2-7
abundance: -
d_gene: -
v_gene: TRBV18
CDR3nt: TGTGCCAGCTCATCAGGCGCCCGAGACGAGCAGTACTTC
CDR3aa: CASSSGARDEQYF

j_gene: TRBJ1-2
abundance: -
d_gene: TRBD1
v_gene: TRBV4-3
CDR3nt: TGCGCCAGCAGCCTAGGGACAGGGGGCGGCTATGGCTACACCTTC
CDR3aa: CASSLGTGGGYGYTF

j_gene: TRBJ2-5
abundance: -
d_gene: -
v_gene: TRBV18
CDR3nt: TGTGCCAGCTCACCACCAATGAGTCCCCAAGAGACCCAGTACTTC
CDR3aa: CASSPPMSPQETQYF

j_gene: TRBJ1-1
abundance: -
d_gene: TRBD1
v_gene: TRBV6-1
CDR3nt: TGTGCCAGCAGTGCACCGACCGGGACAGGGAACACTGAAGCTTTCTTT
CDR3aa: CASSAPTGTGNTEAFF

j_gene: TRBJ2-1
abundance: -
d_gene: -
v_gene: TRBV7-9
CDR3nt: TGTGCCAGCAGCTTTGAGGCGGGGCCTAATGAGCAGTTCTTC
CDR3aa: CASSFEAGPNEQFF

j_gene: TRBJ2-6
abundance: -
d_gene: -
v_gene: TRBV4-3
CDR3nt: TGCGCCAGCAGCCAAGATCTTGACAGGCTTGTGTGGGGGGCCAACGTCCTGACTTTC
CDR3aa: CASSQDLDRLVWGANVLTF